This T cell receptor (beta chain) was profiled in a study of a mutant IDH1 vaccine in newly diagnosed glioma. Study-level information: Vaccines were begun 4-6 weeks after radiotherapy alone, or with temozolomide cycles. Patients got radiotherapy, temozolomide, or both beforehand, and most got both.

The study, taken as a whole, reports: Of the patients, roughly 95% had vaccine-induced immune responses.

V lost 4 bases and J lost 2, with 12 bases in between. The CDR3 is 14 residues long. CDR1 is SGHRS, CDR2 YFSETQ, per germline. This clone was found once. Its specificity is not known. Clones were sequenced by immunoSEQ multiplex PCR, and TCRdb holds only the in-frame ones, with some missing. This table has about 56,000 clones, about 90% appearing once. Time point described: week 35, safety follow-up. It was 300 ug of mutant IDH1 20-mer peptide that made up each vaccine dose, given with topical imiquimod. Patients were given eight vaccinations, scheduled in weeks 1, 3, 5, 7, 11, 15, 19 and 23. The TCR comes from a man aged 40-49 years with glioma. Specimen: PBMCs, collected from a glioma patient whose treatment included an IDH1 peptide vaccine. The chain combines TRBV5-1 with TRBJ1-2, with D perhaps TRBD1 (5 bases). The CDR3: CASSPQQVNYGYTF. The CDR3 DNA sequence: TGCGCCAGCAGCCCTCAACAGGTCAACTATGGCTACACCTTC.